This TCR beta chain was found in a study of blood T cell repertoires in COVID-19. Overall study context: COVID-19 samples collected from the United States, Italy and Spain covered acute and convalescent phases.

Germline V lookup: CDR1 SEHNR, CDR2 FQNEAQ (reference sequence). CDR3 length equals 13 residues. The V and J ends lost 6 bases and 5 bases respectively, with 14 bases between them. Assay: immunoSEQ multiplex PCR; the TCRdb copy retains only in-frame clones and omits some. The data contain 150,000 to 200,000 clones, roughly 85% of them singletons. The sequence came from a human donor in a cohort sampled during active COVID-19. The chain combines TRBV7-9 with TRBJ2-7; D may be TRBD2 (6 bases). Sample: peripheral blood. The CDR3 bases are TGTGCCAGCAGACCCGGGGACTTCAACGAGCAGTACTTC. Translation gives CASRPGDFNEQYF. Together with reference TRBV7-9 and TRBJ2-7, the CDR3 gives the full variable domain: DTGVSQNPRHKITKRGQNVTFRCDPISEHNRLYWYRQTLGQGPEFLTYFQNEAQLEKSRLLSDRFSAERPKGSFSTLEIQRTEQGDSAMYLCASRPGDFNEQYFGPGTRLTVT.